The 9 T cell receptor beta chains in this list originate from one sample, sequenced in a study of CD8+ T cells in alopecia areata. In each case, RNA was isolated and then reverse transcribed into cDNA as the sequencing template. TCRdb keeps only in-frame clones here, not all; method: immunoSEQ multiplex PCR. The table has under 85,000 clones, about half seen once. Material: CD8+ T cells sorted from blood, obtained at week 0. The receptors come from a human donor with alopecia areata.

CDR3 residues: CAISELGVLTF. CDR3 sequence (DNA): TGTGCCATCAGTGAGTTGGGGGTCCTGACTTTC. The gene calls are TRBV10-3 and TRBJ2-6; D is uncertain. This CDR3 is built from 11 residues. V gave up 1 base and J gave up 13 bases, with 5 bases separating them. CDR1 is ENHRY and CDR2 is SYGVKD in the germline V gene.

The chain uses TRBV27 and TRBJ2-1; no clear D. In germline, CDR1 is MNHEY, CDR2 SMNVEV (reference sequence). CDR3 length: 11 amino acids. For the CDR3, the DNA is TGTGCGATAGGGTCCTACAATGAGCAGTTCTTC. It encodes CAIGSYNEQFF.

In regard to this clone: A read error may produce the germline difference seen at one junction end. J is TRBJ2-7 and V is TRBV19, with a tentative D call TRBD2 (7 bases). The CDR3 is made up of 15 amino acids. Germline CDR1 is LNHDA and CDR2 is SQIVND (reference sequence). The CDR3, as DNA: TGTGCCAGTAGTCCCACCCCGGGGGGCTCCGACGAGCAGTACTTC. It yields the protein CASSPTPGGSDEQYF.

The V gene is TRBV10-1, the J gene TRBJ2-7; either TRBD1 or TRBD2 may fit D (5 bases each). Germline V gene lookup returns CDR1 WNHNN and CDR2 SYGVQD (reference sequence). This CDR3 has 13 residues. V was clipped by 6 bases and J by 2 bases, with 11 bases between them. CDR3 in DNA: TGCGCCAGCAGCCAGGGACCGGCCTACGAGCAGTACTTC. As protein: CASSQGPAYEQYF.

Here the CDR3 DNA reads TGTGCCAGCAGCTTATTTGGGACTAGCGGGAGTGTAGATACGCAGTATTTT. Translated, it gives CASSLFGTSGSVDTQYF. The gene calls are TRBV7-9 and TRBJ2-3; 14 bases are a match to TRBD2. Germline CDR1 is SEHNR and CDR2 is FQNEAQ (reference sequence). The CDR3 consists of 17 residues. With V trimmed by 2 bases and J by 5 bases, 6 bases remained unmatched.

V is TRBV4-1 and J is TRBJ2-3; 7 bases are a match to TRBD2. V lost 1 base, J lost 6 bases, and 4 bases stayed unmatched. CDR3 size: 14 residues. Germline V gene data show CDR1 as MGHRA and CDR2 as YSYEKL. CDR3 coding DNA: TGCGCCAGCAGCCAAGGACTAGCACGGGATACGCAGTATTTT. Translating it yields CASSQGLARDTQYF.

The CDR3 nucleotides are TGTGCCAGCAGTCCCATTAGACATACTGAAGCTTTCTTT. It is translated as CASSPIRHTEAFF. This chain links TRBV27 with TRBJ1-1; no reliable D call. Trimming cost V 5 bases and J 5 bases, with 12 bases left between them. Germline loops: CDR1 MNHEY, CDR2 SMNVEV (reference sequence). The CDR3 length is 13 residues.

The chain carries TRBV18 and TRBJ2-7; a weak D match, TRBD2 (6 bases). Germline lookup yields CDR1 KGHSH and CDR2 LQKENI. The germline V and J ends were trimmed by 0 bases and 2 bases, with 23 bases remaining between them. This CDR3 has 19 amino acids. CDR3 nucleotides: TGTGCCAGCTCACCACCGGGTTCCCCTGTCGGGAGTCGGACCTACGAGCAGTACTTC. It specifies CASSPPGSPVGSRTYEQYF. Looking up the rest from reference TRBV18 and TRBJ2-7 gives the full variable domain: NAGVMQNPRHLVRRRGQEARLRCSPMKGHSHVYWYRQLPEEGLKFMVYLQKENIIDESGMPKERFSAEFPKEGPSILRIQQVVRGDSAAYFCASSPPGSPVGSRTYEQYFGPGTRLTVT.

V is TRBV11-2 and J is TRBJ2-3, with D possibly matching TRBD2 (5 bases). Trimming left V 3 bases short and J 4 bases short, with 17 bases between. CDR3 length equals 16 residues. CDR1 is SGHAT and CDR2 is FQNNGV in the germline V gene. This CDR3 reads CASSLGTRPTADTQYF. CDR3 DNA: TGTGCCAGCAGCTTGGGAACTAGGCCAACGGCAGATACGCAGTATTTT.